The source of this T cell receptor (beta chain) is a study of blood T cell repertoires in COVID-19. On the study more broadly: From the United States, Italy and Spain came samples of acute and convalescent COVID-19. PBMCs, B-cell-depleted T cells, or T cells were the source of the cDNA or gDNA that made up the material.

The V gene's germline CDR1 is SGHDN and CDR2 FVKESK. With 2 bases removed from V and 0 bases from J, the gap between germline ends came to 5 bases. This CDR3 region has 14 residues. In the original workflow: Estimation of nucleated cell counts relied on the amplification of reference gene primers. Clones were sequenced by immunoSEQ multiplex PCR, and TCRdb holds only the in-frame ones, with some missing. V, J and clone size derive from that table, while D and trimming were established from the DNA sequence. This sample has around 250,000 clones; 86% occur once, and the top ten carry roughly 1.6%. This sequence was found in a woman aged 60-75 years who had recovered from COVID-19. The V call is TRBV14, the J call TRBJ1-5; D not resolved. The specimen was peripheral blood. CDR3 residues: CASSQTNSNQPQHF. In nucleotides, the CDR3 is TGTGCCAGCAGCCAAACTAATAGCAATCAGCCCCAGCATTTT.